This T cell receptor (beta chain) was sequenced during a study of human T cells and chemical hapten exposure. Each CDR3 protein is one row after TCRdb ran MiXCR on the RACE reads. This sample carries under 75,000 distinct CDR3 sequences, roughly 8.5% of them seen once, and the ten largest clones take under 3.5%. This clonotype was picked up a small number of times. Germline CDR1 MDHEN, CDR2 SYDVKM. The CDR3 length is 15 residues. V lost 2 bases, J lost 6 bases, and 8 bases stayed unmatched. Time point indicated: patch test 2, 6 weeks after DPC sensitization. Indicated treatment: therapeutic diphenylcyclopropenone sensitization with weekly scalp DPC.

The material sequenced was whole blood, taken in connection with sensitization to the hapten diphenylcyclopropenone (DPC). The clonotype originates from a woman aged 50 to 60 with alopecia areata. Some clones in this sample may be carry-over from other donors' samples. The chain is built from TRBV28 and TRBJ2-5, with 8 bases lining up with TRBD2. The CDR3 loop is CASSLPRLARQTQYF. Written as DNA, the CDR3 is TGTGCCAGCAGTTTACCGAGACTAGCGAGGCAGACCCAGTACTTC.